These 6 T cell receptor beta chains originate from one sample sequenced in a study of PD-L1 blockade in urothelial cancer. Time point described: peripheral blood 6 weeks after treatment start. Sequencing used immunoSEQ multiplex PCR; TCRdb keeps in-frame clones, though not all of them. The sample includes around 45,000 clones, about four fifths seen only once; the top ten take over 12%. Sequences were derived from PBMCs, sampled around atezolizumab (anti-PD-L1) treatment. The receptors here all came from a man aged 55 to 70 with urothelial cancer.

This chain connects TRBV5-1 to TRBJ2-1, with TRBD1 identical over 9 bases. V lost 0 bases, J lost 9 bases, and 4 bases stayed unmatched. The germline V gene encodes CDR1 SGHRS and CDR2 YFSETQ. The CDR3 covers 14 residues. The CDR3 region has the DNA TGCGCCAGCAGCTTGGGACAGGGGGGAGGTGAGCAGTTCTTC. Translation: CASSLGQGGGEQFF.

The chain carries TRBV7-9 and TRBJ2-5; 10 bases match TRBD2. V gave up 4 bases and J gave up 7 bases; unmatched junction bases: 9. From germline, CDR1 is SEHNR and CDR2 FQNEAQ (reference sequence). The CDR3 is 15 amino acids. The CDR3 region is CASSSERGGPLTQYF. As DNA, the CDR3 is TGTGCCAGCAGCTCAGAGCGGGGGGGCCCGTTGACCCAGTACTTC.

This clone came up a few times. V usage is TRBV4-1 and J usage is TRBJ2-1; the match to TRBD2 covers 9 bases. With 3 bases clipped from V and 7 bases from J, the junction kept 7 bases outside the gene matches. CDR3 length equals 15 residues. Germline-derived CDR1 and CDR2 are MGHRA and YSYEKL. The CDR3 nucleotides read TGCGCCAGCAGCCATTCCGGCGGGGGGGCGAATGAGCAGTTCTTC. Encoded protein: CASSHSGGGANEQFF.

V and J are TRBV27 and TRBJ2-7; 10 bases align to TRBD1. V lost 0 bases to trimming and J lost 5 bases; unmatched junction nucleotides: 10. The germline V gene has CDR1 MNHEY and CDR2 SMNVEV (reference sequence). This CDR3 has 17 amino acids. DNA of the CDR3: TGTGCCAGCAGTTTATCGGTGACAGGGGGCGCGAAACACGAGCAGTACTTC. As protein: CASSLSVTGGAKHEQYF.

The chain joins TRBV18 to TRBJ1-4; tentative D call: TRBD1 (6 bases). Between the trimmed V and J ends, which lost 3 bases and 6 bases, there was a span of 14 bases. CDR3 size: 15 residues. Germline loops: CDR1 KGHSH, CDR2 LQKENI. The CDR3 sequence: CASSPQQGWDEKLFF. The CDR3 nucleotides read TGTGCCAGCTCACCTCAACAGGGCTGGGATGAAAAACTGTTTTTT.

The chain recombines TRBV28 with TRBJ1-1; 7 bases line up with TRBD1. The CDR3 runs 11 residues. CDR1 MDHEN and CDR2 SYDVKM come from the germline V gene. The V gene end was trimmed by 7 bases and the J gene end by 5 bases; junction bases not matched to a gene: 1. This CDR3 is CASNRGTEAFF. As DNA, the CDR3 is TGTGCCAGCAACAGGGGTACTGAAGCTTTCTTT.